These T cell receptor beta chains were read from a single sample in a study of regulatory T cells in long-lasting Graves disease. TCRdb reanalysed the multiplex PCR reads using MiXCR and keeps one entry per CDR3 protein. The sample includes 360,000 or so distinct CDR3 sequences, roughly 25% of them seen just once. The sequenced sample was peripheral blood mononuclear cells (PBMCs), obtained when the disease was refractory, from a patient treated with antithyroid drugs. The receptors originated from a woman between 40 and 50 years old with Graves disease. Each CDR3 is given with its conserved first and last residue. A D gene is named only where the DNA matches it firmly. A row's size may be missing; if present it is once, few, many or a size class.

abundance	v_gene	j_gene	d_gene	CDR3aa	CDR3nt
NA	TRBV12-3/TRBV12-4	TRBJ2-3	TRBD2	CASSISRRAGGESTDTQYF	TGTGCCAGCAGTATCTCCCGCCGGGCGGGGGGGGAGAGCACAGATACGCAGTATTTT
few	TRBV20-1	TRBJ2-3	NA	CSADDRPSTDTQYF	TGCAGTGCTGACGACAGACCTAGCACAGATACGCAGTATTTT
NA	TRBV6-5	TRBJ2-3	TRBD2	CASSYSGLATDTQYF	TGTGCCAGCAGTTATTCAGGACTAGCAACAGATACGCAGTATTTT
many	TRBV2	TRBJ1-2	NA	CASSADSPGGYTF	TGTGCCAGCAGTGCTGACAGTCCGGGCGGCTACACCTTC
many	TRBV6-5	TRBJ1-5	NA	CASSWVSAQPQHF	TGTGCCAGCAGTTGGGTTTCGGCGCAGCCCCAGCATTTT
many	TRBV20-1	TRBJ1-5	TRBD1	CSARSRDRVNQPQHF	TGCAGTGCTAGATCCCGGGACAGGGTTAATCAGCCCCAGCATTTT
NA	TRBV7-9	TRBJ1-1	NA	CASSSGTSRGIRAFF	TGTGCCAGCAGCTCAGGGACATCAAGGGGGATACGAGCTTTCTTT
many	TRBV5-1	TRBJ1-1	NA	CASSLVFGGRSNTEAFF	TGCGCCAGCAGCTTGGTATTCGGGGGACGGAGTAACACTGAAGCTTTCTTT
NA	TRBV7-9	TRBJ1-4	NA	CASSNDIAREKLFF	TGTGCCAGCAGCAACGACATCGCGAGGGAAAAACTGTTTTTT
many	TRBV20-1	TRBJ2-7	NA	CSARLGEQYF	TGCAGTGCGAGGTTGGGAGAGCAGTACTTC
many	TRBV2	TRBJ1-1	TRBD1	CASRRQGADTEAFF	TGTGCCAGCAGAAGACAGGGGGCGGACACTGAAGCTTTCTTT
NA	TRBV19	TRBJ2-7	TRBD1	CASRDRADYEQYF	TGTGCCAGTAGAGACAGGGCCGACTACGAGCAGTACTTC
NA	TRBV11-1	TRBJ2-7	TRBD1	CASSQDRARRAVSYEQYF	TGTGCCAGCAGCCAAGACAGGGCTCGGCGGGCAGTCTCCTACGAGCAGTACTTC
few	TRBV5-1	TRBJ2-7	NA	CASSLEATFYEQYF	TGCGCCAGCAGCTTGGAGGCCACCTTCTACGAGCAGTACTTC
many	TRBV15	TRBJ1-4	TRBD1	CATSRKGQVPGNEKLFF	TGTGCCACCAGCAGAAAGGGACAGGTCCCCGGGAATGAAAAACTGTTTTTT
once	TRBV5-1	TRBJ2-2	TRBD2	CASSLFASGSGGHTGELFF	TGCGCCAGCAGCTTGTTCGCTAGCGGGAGTGGCGGCCACACCGGGGAGCTGTTTTTT
NA	TRBV7-9	TRBJ2-7	NA	CASSLNGPAYEQYF	TGTGCCAGCAGCTTAAACGGCCCGGCCTACGAGCAGTACTTC
many	TRBV6-1	TRBJ1-5	NA	CASSPLVSGNQPQHF	TGTGCCAGCAGCCCCCTAGTATCGGGCAATCAGCCCCAGCATTTT
many	TRBV12-3/TRBV12-4	TRBJ1-2	NA	CASSLQPVGDYGYTF	TGTGCCAGCAGTTTACAGCCCGTGGGGGACTATGGCTACACCTTC
NA	TRBV5-1	TRBJ2-5	TRBD2	CASSPTTSGSGETQYF	TGCGCCAGCAGCCCTACCACTAGCGGGAGCGGTGAGACCCAGTACTTC
many	TRBV28	TRBJ2-7	NA	CASSLPGSSYEQYF	TGTGCCAGCAGTTTACCGGGGTCGAGCTACGAGCAGTACTTC
few	TRBV9	TRBJ2-7	TRBD1	CASSGGQVNYEQYF	TGTGCCAGCAGCGGAGGACAGGTTAACTACGAGCAGTACTTC
NA	TRBV6-5	TRBJ2-1	TRBD2	CASSYGTSGRRYNEQFF	TGTGCCAGCAGTTACGGGACTAGCGGGAGAAGGTACAATGAGCAGTTCTTC
few	TRBV6-1	TRBJ1-6	NA	CASRDAGNSPLHF	TGTGCCAGCAGGGACGCCGGTAATTCACCCCTCCACTTT
many	TRBV19	TRBJ2-7	TRBD2	CASSKLAGGYEQYF	TGTGCCAGTAGCAAACTAGCGGGAGGCTACGAGCAGTACTTC
NA	TRBV19	TRBJ2-7	NA	CASGDIDSYEQYF	TGTGCCAGTGGGGACATCGACTCCTACGAGCAGTACTTC
few	TRBV2	TRBJ2-2	TRBD1	CASKWQGAGNTGELFF	TGTGCCAGCAAGTGGCAGGGGGCGGGGAACACCGGGGAGCTGTTTTTT
once	TRBV27	TRBJ2-7	NA	CASSPHSGARGSEQYF	TGTGCCAGCAGCCCTCATAGCGGAGCCCGTGGGTCCGAGCAGTACTTC
NA	TRBV7-2	TRBJ2-7	NA	CASSLDYSSREQYF	TGTGCCAGCAGCTTAGACTACAGTTCGCGGGAGCAGTACTTC
few	TRBV20-1	TRBJ2-1	NA	CSANRRNSMTSYPAHEQFF	TGCAGTGCTAATCGGCGGAATTCTATGACTAGTTACCCGGCCCATGAGCAGTTCTTC
many	TRBV14	TRBJ1-1	NA	CASSRGLTSNTEAFF	TGTGCCAGCAGCCGAGGACTAACGTCGAACACTGAAGCTTTCTTT
NA	TRBV30	TRBJ1-5	NA	CAWSKSSNQPQHF	TGTGCCTGGAGTAAGAGTAGCAATCAGCCCCAGCATTTT
many	TRBV11-2	TRBJ1-1	NA	CASSHRDPQREAFF	TGTGCCAGCAGCCACCGGGACCCTCAAAGAGAAGCTTTCTTT
NA	TRBV3-1	TRBJ2-7	TRBD2	CASSQASGSGEQYF	TGTGCCAGCAGCCAAGCTAGCGGGAGTGGCGAGCAGTACTTC
NA	TRBV7-9	TRBJ1-1	NA	CASSLSAGPEAFF	TGTGCCAGCAGCTTAAGTGCGGGCCCTGAAGCTTTCTTT
many	TRBV10-3	TRBJ1-4	NA	CAISPKGEKLFF	TGTGCCATCAGTCCCAAAGGTGAAAAACTGTTTTTT
NA	TRBV20-1	TRBJ1-3	NA	CSTRRQISGNTIYF	TGCAGTACTAGACGGCAGATCTCTGGAAACACCATATATTTT
many	TRBV6-1	TRBJ2-7	NA	CASSVNTPYEQYF	TGTGCCAGCTCGGTGAACACACCCTACGAGCAGTACTTC
NA	TRBV12-3/TRBV12-4	TRBJ2-1	NA	CASSLDKNNEQFF	TGTGCCAGCAGCTTAGACAAGAACAATGAGCAGTTCTTC
NA	TRBV19	TRBJ2-7	NA	CDSSISSRVYEQYF	TGTGACAGTAGTATAAGTTCGCGTGTCTACGAGCAGTACTTC
NA	TRBV18	TRBJ1-2	NA	CASSPDFSGYTF	TGTGCCAGCTCACCGGACTTTTCCGGCTACACCTTC
NA	TRBV27	TRBJ2-4	TRBD1	CASSPISRGQKILAKNIQYF	TGTGCCAGCAGTCCAATTAGCCGGGGACAGAAGATACTAGCCAAAAACATTCAGTACTTC
NA	TRBV27	TRBJ2-7	TRBD2	CASSPSGGSGSHEQYF	TGTGCCAGCAGTCCCTCCGGGGGTAGCGGGAGTCACGAGCAGTACTTC
many	TRBV10-3	TRBJ1-5	NA	CAISESKFDQPQHF	TGTGCCATCAGTGAGTCGAAGTTCGATCAGCCCCAGCATTTT
NA	TRBV10-3	TRBJ2-7	NA	CAISVGGDEQYF	TGTGCCATCAGTGTGGGGGGTGACGAGCAGTACTTC
many	TRBV15	TRBJ1-5	NA	CATSRGDGQPQHF	TGTGCCACCAGCAGAGGCGATGGGCAGCCCCAGCATTTT
once	TRBV5-1	TRBJ1-4	NA	CASSSNPVGKLFF	TGCGCCAGCAGCTCTAATCCGGTTGGAAAACTGTTTTTT
NA	TRBV28	TRBJ2-1	NA	CASSLPGSGSEQFF	TGTGCCAGCAGTTTACCGGGGAGCGGAAGTGAGCAGTTCTTC
many	TRBV5-5	TRBJ2-5	NA	CASSHPPETQYF	TGTGCCAGCAGCCATCCCCCGGAGACCCAGTACTTC
NA	TRBV5-5	TRBJ1-1	NA	CASSLAPVGGTEAFF	TGTGCCAGCAGCTTGGCCCCGGTTGGTGGGACTGAAGCTTTCTTT
NA	TRBV5-1	TRBJ2-7	TRBD1	CASSLVFSDRGNEQYF	TGCGCCAGCAGCTTGGTCTTTTCGGACAGGGGTAACGAGCAGTACTTC
many	TRBV2	TRBJ1-2	NA	CASSRGGTFGYTF	TGTGCCAGCAGCCGTGGGGGCACATTTGGCTACACCTTC